This TCR beta chain was captured by sequencing in a study of T cell repertoires in cytomegalovirus infection. Looking at the study overall: Matching HLA type and CMV infection were both indicated by public TCR beta signatures. Study-wide results and caveats: Public TCR beta family frequency separated CMV-and-HLA carriers, including in an independent cohort. Ex vivo responses were dominated by HLA-C-restricted CMV-specific TCR beta clonotypes.

TCRdb re-called the reads with MiXCR, one entry per CDR3 protein. In the table there are 250,000 to 300,000 distinct CDR3 sequences, about 17% of which are singletons. This clonotype was counted between two and nine times. Its antigen is currently unknown. Germline CDR1 and CDR2: MNHEY and SVGAGI. The J segment lost 6 bases and the V segment lost 2 bases, leaving 6 bases of the junction unmatched. The CDR3 length is 15 residues. The sample taken for sequencing was CD8+ T cells from PBMCs. The rearrangement links TRBV6-5 to TRBJ2-2, with TRBD1 identical over 7 bases. The receptor's source is a human donor in good health (CMV status not recorded). Some clones in this sample may be carry-over from other donors' samples. CDR3 region: CASSYEGANAGELFF. Written as DNA, the CDR3 is TGTGCCAGCAGTTACGAGGGGGCAAACGCCGGGGAGCTGTTTTTT.